This TCR beta chain was captured in a study of cytomegalovirus exposure and HLA in healthy donors. Study findings and constraints: CMV serostatus was the only recorded immune exposure for donors.

PCR primers comprised 60 Vbeta and 13 Jbeta primers. TCRdb's table, derived via immunoSEQ multiplex PCR, lists solely in-frame clones and lacks some. The sample table sets out around 130,000 clones. On this clone: Its specificity is not known.

The sample consisted of PBMCs. The clonotype was recovered from a woman in her sixties or seventies in good health and CMV-seronegative.

This chain's CDR3 is CASSLGQIYGYTF. The CDR3 nucleotides read TGTGCCAGCAGCCTTGGACAGATCTATGGCTACACCTTC. The chain carries TRBV7-2 and TRBJ1-2; possibly TRBD1 for D (6 bases). The germline CDR1 and CDR2 sequences are SGHTA and FQGNSA. The CDR3 sequence is 13 residues long. V lost 5 bases to trimming and J lost 4 bases, with 11 bases between them.